The sequence of this TCR beta chain was determined in a study of T-cell reconstitution after alpha-beta-depleted transplantation in children. General study results and limits: From surviving recipient T cells and thymic progenitors came the high day-60 TCRbeta diversity observed in some patients. After one year, T-cell counts and TCRbeta diversity mostly came from new T cells.

Comments on this clonotype: The target antigen is unknown.

The TCRbeta library was prepared with unique molecular identifiers. MiXCR was run by TCRdb on the PCR reads, yielding one entry per CDR3 protein. The sample consists of 600,000 to 800,000 distinct CDR3 sequences, under 15% of them appearing once. Trimming took 8 bases from V and 7 from J, leaving 8 bases between them. Germline V gene lookup returns CDR1 WSHSY and CDR2 SAAADI. CDR3 length: 10 amino acids. V is TRBV10-2 and J is TRBJ2-5; D ambiguous. The sample in question was PBMCs, obtained before TCRalphabeta/CD19-depleted stem cell transplant. The receptor was isolated from a girl aged 2 to 10 with congenital amegakaryocytic thrombocytopenia, due to receive a stem cell transplant. In DNA form, the CDR3 reads TGCGCCAGCTTTACCCCGACCCAGTACTTC. This translates into CASFTPTQYF.